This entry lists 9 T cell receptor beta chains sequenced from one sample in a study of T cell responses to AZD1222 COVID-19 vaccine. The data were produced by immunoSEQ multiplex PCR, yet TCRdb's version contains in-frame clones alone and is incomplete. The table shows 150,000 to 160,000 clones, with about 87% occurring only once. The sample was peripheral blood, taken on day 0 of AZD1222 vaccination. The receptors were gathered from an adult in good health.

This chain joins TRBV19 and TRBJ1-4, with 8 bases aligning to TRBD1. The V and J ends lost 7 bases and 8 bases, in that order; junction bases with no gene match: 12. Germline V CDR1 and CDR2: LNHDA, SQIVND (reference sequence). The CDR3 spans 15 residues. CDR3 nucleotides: TGTGCCAGTACCCCCGGCGGACAGGGAAACGAAAAACTGTTTTTT. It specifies CASTPGGQGNEKLFF.

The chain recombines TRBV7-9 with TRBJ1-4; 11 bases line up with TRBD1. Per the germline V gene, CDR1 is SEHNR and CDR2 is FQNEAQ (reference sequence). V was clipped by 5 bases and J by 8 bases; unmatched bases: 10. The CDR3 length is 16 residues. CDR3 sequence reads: CASSLYWTGGVEKLFF. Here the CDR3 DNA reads TGTGCCAGCAGCCTTTACTGGACAGGGGGCGTCGAAAAACTGTTTTTT.

Written as DNA, the CDR3 is TGTGCCAGCAGCCCCTCCCCACCACAGGATGAAAAACTGTTTTTT. It specifies CASSPSPPQDEKLFF. The chain joins TRBV6-6 to TRBJ1-4, with a tentative D call TRBD1 (5 bases). Looked up from germline, CDR1 is MNHNY and CDR2 is SVGAGI (reference sequence). This CDR3 has 15 amino acids. Trimming pared 6 bases from V and 6 bases from J, leaving 17 bases between.

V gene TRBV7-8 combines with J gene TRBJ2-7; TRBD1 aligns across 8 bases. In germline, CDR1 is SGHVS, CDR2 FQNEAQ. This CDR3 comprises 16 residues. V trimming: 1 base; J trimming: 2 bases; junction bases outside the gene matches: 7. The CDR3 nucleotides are TGTGCCAGCAGCTTAGGGAGGACAGGGAACCCCTACGAGCAGTACTTC. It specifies CASSLGRTGNPYEQYF. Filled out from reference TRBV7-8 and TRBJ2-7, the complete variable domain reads GAGVSQSPRYKVAKRGQDVALRCDPISGHVSLFWYQQALGQGPEFLTYFQNEAQLDKSGLPSDRFFAERPEGSVSTLKIQRTQQEDSAVYLCASSLGRTGNPYEQYFGPGTRLTVT.

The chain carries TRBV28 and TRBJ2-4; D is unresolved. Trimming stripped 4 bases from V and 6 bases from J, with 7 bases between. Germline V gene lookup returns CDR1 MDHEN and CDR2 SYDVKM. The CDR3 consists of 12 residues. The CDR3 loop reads CASSSDVNIQYF. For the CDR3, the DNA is TGTGCCAGCAGTTCGGATGTAAACATTCAGTACTTC. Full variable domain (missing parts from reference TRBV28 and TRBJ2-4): DVKVTQSSRYLVKRTGEKVFLECVQDMDHENMFWYRQDPGLGLRLIYFSYDVKMKEKGDIPEGYSVSREKKERFSLILESASTNQTSMYLCASSSDVNIQYFGAGTRLSVL.

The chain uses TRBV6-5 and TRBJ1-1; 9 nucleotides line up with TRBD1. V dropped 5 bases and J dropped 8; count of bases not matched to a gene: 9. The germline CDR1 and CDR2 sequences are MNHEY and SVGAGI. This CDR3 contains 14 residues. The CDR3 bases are TGTGCCAGCAGTCGGGACAGGGAAATAGGGGAAGCTTTCTTT. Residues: CASSRDREIGEAFF.

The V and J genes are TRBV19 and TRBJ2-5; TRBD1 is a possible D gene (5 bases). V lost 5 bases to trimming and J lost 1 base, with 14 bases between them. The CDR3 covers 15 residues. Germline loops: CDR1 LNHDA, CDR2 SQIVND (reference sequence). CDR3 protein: CASSPPPGAQETQYF. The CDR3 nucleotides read TGTGCCAGTAGTCCCCCCCCTGGGGCCCAAGAGACCCAGTACTTC.

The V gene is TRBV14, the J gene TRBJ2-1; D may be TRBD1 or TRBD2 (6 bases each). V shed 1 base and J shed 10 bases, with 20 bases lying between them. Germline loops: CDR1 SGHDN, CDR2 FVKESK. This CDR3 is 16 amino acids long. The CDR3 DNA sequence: TGTGCCAGCAGCCAAGGGACCGCGACTAGGGGGAGGGAGCAGTTCTTC. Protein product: CASSQGTATRGREQFF. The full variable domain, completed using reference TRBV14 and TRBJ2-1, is EAGVTQFPSHSVIEKGQTVTLRCDPISGHDNLYWYRRVMGKEIKFLLHFVKESKQDESGMPNNRFLAERTGGTYSTLKVQPAELEDSGVYFCASSQGTATRGREQFFGPGTRLTVL.

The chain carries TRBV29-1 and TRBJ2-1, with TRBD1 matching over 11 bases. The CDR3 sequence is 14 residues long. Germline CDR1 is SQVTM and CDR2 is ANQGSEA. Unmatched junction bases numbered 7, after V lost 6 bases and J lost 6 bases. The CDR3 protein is CSVQTGTGGNEQFF. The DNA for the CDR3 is TGCAGCGTGCAAACTGGGACAGGGGGCAATGAGCAGTTCTTC.